Sequencing of this TCR beta chain was carried out in a study of shared clonotypes between healthy human individuals. Overall study context: Every donor yielded three CD4 naive, three CD4 memory, two CD8 naive and one CD8 memory plate.

Sequencing was at deep level. Profiled with immunoSEQ multiplex PCR; TCRdb holds only in-frame clones, not every one. This sample has 2.3 million or so clones, with approximately 95% found just once. Germline V lookup: CDR1 SGHNT, CDR2 YYREEE (reference sequence). V lost 0 bases to trimming and J lost 2 bases, with 8 bases between them. The CDR3 runs 14 residues. To note about this clone: The same CDR3 is also encoded by other DNA sequences in this sample.

The sequence derives from a man between 18 and 35 years old in good health. Some clones in this sample may be carry-over from other donors' samples. The chain employs TRBV5-4 and TRBJ2-5, with D perhaps matching TRBD1 (5 bases). Input material: naive CD4+ T cells from PBMCs. Subset denoted: CD45RA+ positively selected. CDR3 loop: CASSLGGQQETQYF. DNA for the CDR3: TGTGCCAGCAGCTTGGGGGGCCAGCAAGAGACCCAGTACTTC. Full variable domain (rest looked up from reference TRBV5-4 and TRBJ2-5): ETGVTQSPTHLIKTRGQQVTLRCSSQSGHNTVSWYQQALGQGPQFIFQYYREEENGRGNFPPRFSGLQFPNYSSELNVNALELDDSALYLCASSLGGQQETQYFGPGTRLLVL.